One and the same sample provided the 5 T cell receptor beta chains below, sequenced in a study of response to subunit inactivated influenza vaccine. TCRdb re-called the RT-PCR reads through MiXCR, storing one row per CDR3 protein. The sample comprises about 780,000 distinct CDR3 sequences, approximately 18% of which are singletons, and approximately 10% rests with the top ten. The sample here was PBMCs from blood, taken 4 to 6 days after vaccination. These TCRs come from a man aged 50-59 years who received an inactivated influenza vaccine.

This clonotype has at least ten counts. The CDR3 sequence: CASGTSGSTDTQYF. DNA of the CDR3: TGTGCCAGCGGGACTAGCGGGAGCACAGATACGCAGTATTTT. V and J are TRBV12-3 or TRBV12-4 and TRBJ2-3; the match to TRBD2 covers 12 bases. CDR3 size: 14 residues. V was pared by 8 bases and J by 0 bases, with 0 bases of the junction left unmatched.

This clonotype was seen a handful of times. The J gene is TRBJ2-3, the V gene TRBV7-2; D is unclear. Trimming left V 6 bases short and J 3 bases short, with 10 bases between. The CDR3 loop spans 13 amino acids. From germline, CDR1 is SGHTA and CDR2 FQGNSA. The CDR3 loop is CASSSTPTDTQYF. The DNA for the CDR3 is TGTGCCAGCAGTTCCACCCCGACAGATACGCAGTATTTT.

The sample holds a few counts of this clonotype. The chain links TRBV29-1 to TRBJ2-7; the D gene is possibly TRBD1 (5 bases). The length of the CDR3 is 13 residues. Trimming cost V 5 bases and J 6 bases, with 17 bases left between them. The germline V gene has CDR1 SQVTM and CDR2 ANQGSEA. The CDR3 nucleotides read TGCAGCGTTACTTCGACAGCCACCGGCGAGCAGTACTTC. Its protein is CSVTSTATGEQYF.

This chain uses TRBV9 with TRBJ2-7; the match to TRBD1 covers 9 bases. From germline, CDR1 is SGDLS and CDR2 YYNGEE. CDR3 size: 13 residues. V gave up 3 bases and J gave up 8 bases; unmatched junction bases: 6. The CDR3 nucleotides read TGTGCCAGCAGCGATACAGGGGGCGCGAAGCAGTACTTC. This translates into CASSDTGGAKQYF.

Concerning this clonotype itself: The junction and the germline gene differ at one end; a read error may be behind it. The CDR3 sequence is CACSPRSDSLSGANVLTF. The CDR3 nucleotides are TGTGCCTGCAGTCCCCGATCAGACAGCCTCTCTGGGGCCAACGTCCTGACTTTC. This chain links TRBV2 with TRBJ2-6; D may be TRBD1 (5 bases). This CDR3 spans 18 amino acids. CDR1 is SNHLY, CDR2 FYNNEI, per germline.